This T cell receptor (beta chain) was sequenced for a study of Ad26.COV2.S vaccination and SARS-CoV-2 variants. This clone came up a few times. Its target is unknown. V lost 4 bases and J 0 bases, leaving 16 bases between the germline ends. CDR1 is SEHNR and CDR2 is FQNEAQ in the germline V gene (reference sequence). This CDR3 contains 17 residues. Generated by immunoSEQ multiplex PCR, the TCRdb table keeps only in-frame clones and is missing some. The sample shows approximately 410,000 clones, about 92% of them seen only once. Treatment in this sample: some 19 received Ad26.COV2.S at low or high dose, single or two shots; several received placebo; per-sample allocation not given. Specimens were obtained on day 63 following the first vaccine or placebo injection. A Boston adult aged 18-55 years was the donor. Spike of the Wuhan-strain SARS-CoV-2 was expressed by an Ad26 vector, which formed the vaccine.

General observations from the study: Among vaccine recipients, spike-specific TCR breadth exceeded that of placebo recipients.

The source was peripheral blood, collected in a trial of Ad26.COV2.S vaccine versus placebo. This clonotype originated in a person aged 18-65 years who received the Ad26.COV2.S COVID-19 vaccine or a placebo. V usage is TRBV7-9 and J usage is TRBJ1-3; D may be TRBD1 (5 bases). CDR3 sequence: CASSSPLGRNSGNTIYF. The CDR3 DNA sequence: TGTGCCAGCAGCTCACCATTGGGACGGAACTCTGGAAACACCATATATTTT. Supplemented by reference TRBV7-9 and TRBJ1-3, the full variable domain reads DTGVSQNPRHKITKRGQNVTFRCDPISEHNRLYWYRQTLGQGPEFLTYFQNEAQLEKSRLLSDRFSAERPKGSFSTLEIQRTEQGDSAMYLCASSSPLGRNSGNTIYFGEGSWLTVV.